Presented here are 12 T cell receptor beta chains from one specimen sequenced in a study of monozygotic twins with inflammatory bowel disease. TCRdb re-called the 5' RACE reads; one entry per CDR3 protein, DNA not given. The specimen's table records under 200,000 distinct CDR3 sequences. The specimen sequenced was blood. Receptors were obtained from a human donor with ulcerative colitis or Crohn's disease, or a healthy co-twin of an affected twin (not recorded which).

The chain is built from TRBV12-3 or TRBV12-4 and TRBJ1-1; TCRdb designates TRBD1, a call that cannot be tested without DNA. This CDR3 has 13 amino acids. CDR3 sequence reads: CATEGDLNTEAFF.

The J gene is TRBJ2-1, the V gene TRBV6-4; TCRdb names TRBD2, which stays unverified in the absence of DNA. This CDR3 is built from 14 residues. Germline V CDR1 and CDR2: MRHNA, SNTAGT. CDR3 sequence: CASRELAGVGEQFF.

The chain is built from TRBV4-1 and TRBJ1-1. This CDR3 spans 15 amino acids. The germline V gene encodes CDR1 MGHRA and CDR2 YSYEKL. CDR3 region: CASSSAVFMNTEAFF.

V is TRBV19 and J is TRBJ1-5; TCRdb's D gene call, TRBD1, goes unchecked for lack of DNA. The CDR3 consists of 15 residues. Germline loops: CDR1 LNHDA, CDR2 SQIVND (reference sequence). CDR3 loop: CASSIGTGLYQPQHF. The full variable domain, its missing parts supplied by reference TRBV19 and TRBJ1-5, is DGGITQSPKYLFRKEGQNVTLSCEQNLNHDAMYWYRQDPGQGLRLIYYSQIVNDFQKGDIAEGYSVSREKKESFPLTVTSAQKNPTAFYLCASSIGTGLYQPQHFGDGTRLSIL.

V gene TRBV7-9 combines with J gene TRBJ2-1; TCRdb picks TRBD2, but there is no DNA to check that call. Per germline, CDR1 SEHNR and CDR2 FQNEAQ (reference sequence). This CDR3 comprises 14 residues. This CDR3 is CASSPRTIYNEQFF. The variable domain in full, completed from reference TRBV7-9 and TRBJ2-1, reads DTGVSQNPRHKITKRGQNVTFRCDPISEHNRLYWYRQTLGQGPEFLTYFQNEAQLEKSRLLSDRFSAERPKGSFSTLEIQRTEQGDSAMYLCASSPRTIYNEQFFGPGTRLTVL.

The rearrangement uses TRBV19 and TRBJ1-5. The CDR3 contains 12 residues. The germline V gene has CDR1 LNHDA and CDR2 SQIVND (reference sequence). The CDR3 sequence: CASRDRLQPQHF.

The J gene is TRBJ2-1, the V gene TRBV6-2 or TRBV6-3; TCRdb designates TRBD2, a call that cannot be tested without DNA. Looked up from germline, CDR1 is MNHEY and CDR2 is SVGEGT. This CDR3 region has 16 residues. The CDR3 spells CASSTMTSGRAYEQFF.

J is TRBJ2-2 and V is TRBV10-3; TCRdb calls TRBD1, which cannot be checked without DNA. The V gene's germline CDR1 is ENHRY and CDR2 SYGVKD. This CDR3 comprises 15 residues. This chain's CDR3 is CAITKEPGVTGELFF.

The V and J genes are TRBV6-1 and TRBJ2-2; the TCRdb D gene call, TRBD1, has no DNA to confirm it. The CDR3 is 14 residues long. Germline V lookup: CDR1 MNHNS, CDR2 SASEGT. CDR3 protein: CASSRPAPTGELFF.

The V gene is TRBV2, the J gene TRBJ2-1; with no DNA, the TCRdb D assignment of TRBD2 cannot be verified. CDR3 size: 17 residues. In germline, CDR1 is SNHLY, CDR2 FYNNEI. This CDR3 reads CASSYSPLAGVYNEQFF. Supplemented by reference TRBV2 and TRBJ2-1, the full variable domain reads EPEVTQTPSHQVTQMGQEVILRCVPISNHLYFYWYRQILGQKVEFLVSFYNNEISEKSEIFDDQFSVERPDGSNFTLKIRSTKLEDSAMYFCASSYSPLAGVYNEQFFGPGTRLTVL.

This chain joins TRBV6-1 and TRBJ2-1. The CDR3 length is 14 residues. From germline, CDR1 is MNHNS and CDR2 SASEGT. Here the CDR3 reads CASSGGRYYNEQFF.

J is TRBJ2-4 and V is TRBV20-1; TCRdb's D call of TRBD2 is untestable without DNA. The CDR3 totals 16 residues. The germline V gene encodes CDR1 DFQATT and CDR2 SNEGSKA (reference sequence). CDR3 residues: CSASSRASLAKNIQYF.